This T cell receptor beta chain stems from a study of technical replicates of blood from a handful of donors. The CDR3 has 14 residues. The germline gives CDR1 MNHEY, CDR2 SMNVEV (reference sequence). Unmatched junction bases numbered 4, after V lost 4 bases and J lost 3 bases. Sequencing used immunoSEQ multiplex PCR; TCRdb keeps in-frame clones, though not all of them. The data contain tens of thousands of clones, 95% to 98% of them singletons. The chain uses TRBV27 and TRBJ2-7; TRBD2 matches 9 bases. The source is a human donor in good health. Sequencing used T cells isolated from PBMCs. The CDR3 coding sequence is TGTGCCAGCAGTTCTAGCGGGATCCTCTACGAGCAGTACTTC. Amino acids: CASSSSGILYEQYF.